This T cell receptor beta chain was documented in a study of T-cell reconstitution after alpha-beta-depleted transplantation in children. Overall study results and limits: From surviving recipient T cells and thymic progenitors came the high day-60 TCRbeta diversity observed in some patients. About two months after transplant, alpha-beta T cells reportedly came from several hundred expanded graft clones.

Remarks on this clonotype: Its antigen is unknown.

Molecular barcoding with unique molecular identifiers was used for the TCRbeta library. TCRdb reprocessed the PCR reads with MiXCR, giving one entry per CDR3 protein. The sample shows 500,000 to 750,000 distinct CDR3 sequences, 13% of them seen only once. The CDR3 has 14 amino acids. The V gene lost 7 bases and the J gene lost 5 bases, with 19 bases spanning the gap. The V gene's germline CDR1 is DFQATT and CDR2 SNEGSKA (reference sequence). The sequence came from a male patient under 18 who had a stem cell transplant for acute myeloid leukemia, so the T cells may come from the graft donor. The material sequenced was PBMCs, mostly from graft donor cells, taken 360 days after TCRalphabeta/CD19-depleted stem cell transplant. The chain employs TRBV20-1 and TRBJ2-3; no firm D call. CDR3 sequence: CSVSSQTAGDTQYF. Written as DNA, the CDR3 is TGCAGTGTTTCCTCCCAAACCGCCGGAGATACGCAGTATTTT.